Following are 7 T cell receptor beta chains from one sample sequenced in a study of blood T cell repertoires in COVID-19. Profiled with immunoSEQ multiplex PCR; TCRdb holds only in-frame clones, not every one. Of approximately 68,000 clones listed, less than 90% are singletons. Source material: peripheral blood. These receptors were collected from a man aged 50-60 years with active COVID-19.

V is TRBV7-8 and J is TRBJ2-7; weak D call: TRBD1 (5 bases). The CDR3 is 14 amino acids. Germline assignment: CDR1 SGHVS and CDR2 FQNEAQ. Trimming stripped 3 bases from V and 2 bases from J, with 11 bases between. DNA for the CDR3: TGTGCCAGCAGCTTGCCCGACAGAACCTACGAGCAGTACTTC. Translated: CASSLPDRTYEQYF. The whole variable domain, remainder taken from reference TRBV7-8 and TRBJ2-7, is GAGVSQSPRYKVAKRGQDVALRCDPISGHVSLFWYQQALGQGPEFLTYFQNEAQLDKSGLPSDRFFAERPEGSVSTLKIQRTQQEDSAVYLCASSLPDRTYEQYFGPGTRLTVT.

The chain uses TRBV12-3 or TRBV12-4 and TRBJ2-1; TRBD2 might be the D (7 bases). Trimming took 9 bases from V and 6 from J, leaving 15 bases between them. The CDR3 contains 13 residues. CDR3 residues: CASSRGAGNEQFF. The CDR3 nucleotides are TGTGCCAGTAGCCGGGGGGCTGGCAATGAGCAGTTCTTC.

This clone showed up just a few times. The chain has TRBV6-2 or TRBV6-3 and TRBJ2-7, with 7 nucleotides matching TRBD1. CDR1 and CDR2 from the germline V gene are MNHEY and SVGEGT. V was clipped by 0 bases and J by 6 bases; unmatched bases: 5. The CDR3 covers 14 residues. The CDR3 DNA is TGTGCCAGCAGTTACTCAAACAGGGGTGGCGAGCAGTACTTC. Amino acid sequence: CASSYSNRGGEQYF.

This chain uses TRBV6-5 with TRBJ2-7; a weak D match, TRBD2 (6 bases). CDR1 and CDR2 (germline): MNHEY, SVGAGI. V lost 4 bases and J 4 bases, leaving 14 bases between the germline ends. The CDR3 loop spans 14 amino acids. CDR3 in amino acids: CASSSPGVFYEQYF. The CDR3 coding sequence is TGTGCCAGCAGTTCCCCGGGAGTATTTTACGAGCAGTACTTC.

V and J are TRBV6-2 or TRBV6-3 and TRBJ2-2, with TRBD2 identical over 10 bases. V lost 2 bases to trimming and J lost 1 base; unmatched junction nucleotides: 1. Germline values: CDR1 MNHEY, CDR2 SVGEGT. The CDR3 has 16 residues. The CDR3 reads CASSYRLAGNTGELFF. The CDR3 bases are TGTGCCAGCAGTTACCGACTAGCGGGGAACACCGGGGAGCTGTTTTTT.

CDR3 sequence (DNA): TGTGCCAGCAGCCCATTACAAGACTTGAACACTGAAGCTTTCTTT. Protein: CASSPLQDLNTEAFF. The rearrangement uses TRBV7-9 and TRBJ1-1; no definite D call. Germline CDR1 SEHNR, CDR2 FQNEAQ (reference sequence). V lost 5 bases and J lost 0, with 13 bases in between. This CDR3 contains 15 residues.

CDR3 protein: CASSLRSGSLREQYF. The CDR3 nucleotides are TGTGCCAGCAGCCTCCGAAGCGGGAGCCTTCGCGAGCAGTACTTC. This chain links TRBV28 with TRBJ2-7, with TRBD2 matching over 8 bases. The CDR3 consists of 15 residues. Germline V gene lookup returns CDR1 MDHEN and CDR2 SYDVKM. V shed 6 bases, J shed 6 bases, and the junction held 13 bases outside the gene matches.